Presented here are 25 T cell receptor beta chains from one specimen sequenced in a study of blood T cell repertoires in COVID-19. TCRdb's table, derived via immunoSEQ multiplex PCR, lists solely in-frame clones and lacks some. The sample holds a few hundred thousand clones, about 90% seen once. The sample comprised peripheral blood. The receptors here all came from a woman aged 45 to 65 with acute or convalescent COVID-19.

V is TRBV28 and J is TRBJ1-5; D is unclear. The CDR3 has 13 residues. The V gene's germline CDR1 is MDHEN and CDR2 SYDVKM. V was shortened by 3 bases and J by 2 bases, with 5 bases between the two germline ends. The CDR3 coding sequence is TGTGCCAGCAGTTTTGAGGGCAATCAGCCCCAGCATTTT. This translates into CASSFEGNQPQHF.

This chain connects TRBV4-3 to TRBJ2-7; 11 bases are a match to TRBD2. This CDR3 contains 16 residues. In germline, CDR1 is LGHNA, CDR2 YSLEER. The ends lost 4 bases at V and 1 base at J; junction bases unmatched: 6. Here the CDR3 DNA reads TGCGCCAGCAGCCCTGGACTAGCGGGCCCTTCCTACGAGCAGTACTTC. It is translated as CASSPGLAGPSYEQYF.

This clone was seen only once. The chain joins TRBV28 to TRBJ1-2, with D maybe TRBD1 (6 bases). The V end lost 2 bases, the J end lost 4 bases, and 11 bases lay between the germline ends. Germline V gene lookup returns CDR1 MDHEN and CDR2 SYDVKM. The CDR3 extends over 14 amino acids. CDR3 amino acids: CASSLPGQLYGYTF. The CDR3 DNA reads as TGTGCCAGCAGTTTACCCGGACAGCTCTATGGCTACACCTTC.

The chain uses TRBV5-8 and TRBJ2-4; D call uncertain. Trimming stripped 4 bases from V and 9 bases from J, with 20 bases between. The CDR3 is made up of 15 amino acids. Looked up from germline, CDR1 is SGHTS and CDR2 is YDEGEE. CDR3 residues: CASSLAPEVRGIQYF. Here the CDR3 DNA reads TGTGCCAGCAGCCTTGCCCCGGAAGTGCGAGGCATTCAGTACTTC.

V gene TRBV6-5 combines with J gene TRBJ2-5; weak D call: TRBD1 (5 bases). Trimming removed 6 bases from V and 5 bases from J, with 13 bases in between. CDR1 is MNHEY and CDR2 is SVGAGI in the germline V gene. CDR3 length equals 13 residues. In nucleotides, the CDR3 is TGTGCCAGCAGACAGGCGGCCAGGGAGACCCAGTACTTC. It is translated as CASRQAARETQYF.

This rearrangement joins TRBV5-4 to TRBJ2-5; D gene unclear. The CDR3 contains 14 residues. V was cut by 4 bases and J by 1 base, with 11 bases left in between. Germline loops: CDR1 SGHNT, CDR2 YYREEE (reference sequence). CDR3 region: CASSLQVIQETQYF. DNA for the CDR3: TGTGCCAGCAGCCTCCAGGTTATCCAAGAGACCCAGTACTTC.

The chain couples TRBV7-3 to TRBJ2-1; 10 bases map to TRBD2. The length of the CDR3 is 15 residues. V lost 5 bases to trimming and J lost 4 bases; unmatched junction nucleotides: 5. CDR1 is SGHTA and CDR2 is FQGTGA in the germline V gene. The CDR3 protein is CASSIGTSAYNEQFF. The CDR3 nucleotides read TGTGCCAGCAGCATCGGGACTAGCGCTTACAATGAGCAGTTCTTC.

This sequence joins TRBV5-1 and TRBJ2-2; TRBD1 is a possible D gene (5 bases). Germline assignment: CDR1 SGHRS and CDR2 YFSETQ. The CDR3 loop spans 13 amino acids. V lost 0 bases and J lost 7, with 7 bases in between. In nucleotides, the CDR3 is TGCGCCAGCAGCTTGGAAAGGGGCGGGGAGCTGTTTTTT. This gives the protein CASSLERGGELFF.

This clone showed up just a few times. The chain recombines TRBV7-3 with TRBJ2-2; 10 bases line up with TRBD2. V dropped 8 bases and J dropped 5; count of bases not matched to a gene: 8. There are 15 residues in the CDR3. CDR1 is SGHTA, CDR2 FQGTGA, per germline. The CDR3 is CASSKAGGETGELFF. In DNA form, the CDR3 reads TGTGCCAGCTCGAAAGCGGGAGGGGAGACCGGGGAGCTGTTTTTT. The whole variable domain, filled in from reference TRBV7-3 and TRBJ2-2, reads GAGVSQTPSNKVTEKGKYVELRCDPISGHTALYWYRQSLGQGPEFLIYFQGTGAADDSGLPNDRFFAVRPEGSVSTLKIQRTERGDSAVYLCASSKAGGETGELFFGEGSRLTVL.

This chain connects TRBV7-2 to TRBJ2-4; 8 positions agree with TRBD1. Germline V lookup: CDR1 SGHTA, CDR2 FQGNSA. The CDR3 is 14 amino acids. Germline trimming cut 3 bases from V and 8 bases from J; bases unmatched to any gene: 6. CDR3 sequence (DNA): TGTGCCAGCAGCTTGACAGGGGAGGTGGACATTCAGTACTTC. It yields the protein CASSLTGEVDIQYF.

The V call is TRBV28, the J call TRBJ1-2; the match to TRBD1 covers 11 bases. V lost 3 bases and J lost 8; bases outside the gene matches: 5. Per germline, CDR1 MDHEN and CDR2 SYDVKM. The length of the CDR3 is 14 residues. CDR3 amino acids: CASSLGQGVGGYTF. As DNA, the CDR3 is TGTGCCAGCAGTTTGGGACAGGGGGTCGGAGGCTACACCTTC.

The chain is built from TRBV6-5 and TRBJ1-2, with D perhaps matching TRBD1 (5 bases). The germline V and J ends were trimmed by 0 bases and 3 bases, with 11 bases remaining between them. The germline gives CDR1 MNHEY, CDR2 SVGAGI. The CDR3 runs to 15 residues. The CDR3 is CASSYSWGGDYGYTF. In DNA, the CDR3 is TGTGCCAGCAGTTACTCGTGGGGAGGGGACTATGGCTACACCTTC.

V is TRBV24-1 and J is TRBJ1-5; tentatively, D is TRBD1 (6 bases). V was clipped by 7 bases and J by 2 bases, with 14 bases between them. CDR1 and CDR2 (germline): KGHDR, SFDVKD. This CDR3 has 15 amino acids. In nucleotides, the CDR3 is TGTGCCACCAGCGACAGGACGGTTGGCAATCAGCCCCAGCATTTT. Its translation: CATSDRTVGNQPQHF.

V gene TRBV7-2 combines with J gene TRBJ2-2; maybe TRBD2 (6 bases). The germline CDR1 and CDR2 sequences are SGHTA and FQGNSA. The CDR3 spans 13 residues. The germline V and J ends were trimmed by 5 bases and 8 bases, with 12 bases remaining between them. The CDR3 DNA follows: TGTGCCAGCAGCCCATTGGGGAGGGGGGAGCTGTTTTTT. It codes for CASSPLGRGELFF.

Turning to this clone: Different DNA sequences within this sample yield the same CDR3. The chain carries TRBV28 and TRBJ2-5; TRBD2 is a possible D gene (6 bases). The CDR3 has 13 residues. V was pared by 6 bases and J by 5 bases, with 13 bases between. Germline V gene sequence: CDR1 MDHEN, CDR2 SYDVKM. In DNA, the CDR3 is TGTGCCAGCAGCTTGGGGGGAAAGGAGACCCAGTACTTC. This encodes CASSLGGKETQYF.

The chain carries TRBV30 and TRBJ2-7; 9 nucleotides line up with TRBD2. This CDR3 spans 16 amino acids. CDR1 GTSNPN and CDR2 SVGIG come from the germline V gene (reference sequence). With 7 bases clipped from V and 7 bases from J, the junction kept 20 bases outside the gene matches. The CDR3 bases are TGTGCCTATACGCGGGCTAGCGGGACCTACTTGGGGGAGCAGTACTTC. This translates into CAYTRASGTYLGEQYF.

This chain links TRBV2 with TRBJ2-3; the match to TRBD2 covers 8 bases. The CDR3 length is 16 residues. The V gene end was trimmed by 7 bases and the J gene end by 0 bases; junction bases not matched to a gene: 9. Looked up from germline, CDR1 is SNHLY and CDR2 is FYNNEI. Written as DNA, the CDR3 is TGTGCCAGCATGAGCCCTAGCGGGTCTAGCACAGATACGCAGTATTTT. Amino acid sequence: CASMSPSGSSTDTQYF. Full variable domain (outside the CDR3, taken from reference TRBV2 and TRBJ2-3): EPEVTQTPSHQVTQMGQEVILRCVPISNHLYFYWYRQILGQKVEFLVSFYNNEISEKSEIFDDQFSVERPDGSNFTLKIRSTKLEDSAMYFCASMSPSGSSTDTQYFGPGTRLTVL.

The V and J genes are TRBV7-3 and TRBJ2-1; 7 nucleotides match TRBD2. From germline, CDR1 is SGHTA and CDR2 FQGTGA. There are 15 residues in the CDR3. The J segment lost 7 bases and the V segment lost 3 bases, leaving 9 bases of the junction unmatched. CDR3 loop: CASSFPTGGGNEQFF. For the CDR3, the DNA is TGTGCCAGCAGCTTTCCAACGGGGGGAGGAAATGAGCAGTTCTTC.

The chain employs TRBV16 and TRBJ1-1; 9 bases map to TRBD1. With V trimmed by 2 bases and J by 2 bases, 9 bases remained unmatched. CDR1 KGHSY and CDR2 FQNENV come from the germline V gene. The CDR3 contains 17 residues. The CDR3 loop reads CASSQRDRDGVNTEAFF. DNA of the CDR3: TGTGCCAGCAGCCAACGGGACAGGGATGGGGTCAACACTGAAGCTTTCTTT.

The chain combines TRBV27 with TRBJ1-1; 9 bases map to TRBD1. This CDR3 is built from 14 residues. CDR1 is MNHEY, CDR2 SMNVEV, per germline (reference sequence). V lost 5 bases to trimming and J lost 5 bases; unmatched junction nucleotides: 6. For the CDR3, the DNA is TGTGCCAGCAGTACACAGGGGGCTGGGACTGAAGCTTTCTTT. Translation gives CASSTQGAGTEAFF.

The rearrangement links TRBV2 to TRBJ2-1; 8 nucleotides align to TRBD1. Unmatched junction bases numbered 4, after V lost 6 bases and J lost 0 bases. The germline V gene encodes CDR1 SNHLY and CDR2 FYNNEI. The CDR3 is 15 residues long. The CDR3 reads CASRAQGASYNEQFF. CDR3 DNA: TGTGCCAGCAGAGCGCAGGGGGCCTCCTACAATGAGCAGTTCTTC.

In nucleotides, the CDR3 is TGCGCCAGCAGTCAATTAGTAAGGGGGCGCGGCACTGAAGCTTTCTTT. Translating gives CASSQLVRGRGTEAFF. This chain joins TRBV23-1 and TRBJ1-1; 7 positions agree with TRBD1. TRBV23-1 is noted as an ORF with a role that remains uncertain. The V and J ends lost 1 base and 4 bases, in that order; junction bases with no gene match: 9. The CDR3 is 16 residues long.

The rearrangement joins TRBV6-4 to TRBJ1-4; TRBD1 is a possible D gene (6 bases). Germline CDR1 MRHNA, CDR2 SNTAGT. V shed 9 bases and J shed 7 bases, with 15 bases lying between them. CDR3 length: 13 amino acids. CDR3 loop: CARHNRESEKLFF. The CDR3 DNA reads TGTGCCAGGCATAACAGGGAGTCTGAAAAACTGTTTTTT.

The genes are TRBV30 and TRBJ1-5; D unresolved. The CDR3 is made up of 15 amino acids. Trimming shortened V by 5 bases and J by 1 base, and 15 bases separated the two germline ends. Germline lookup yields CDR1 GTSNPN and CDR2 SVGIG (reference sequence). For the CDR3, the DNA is TGTGCCTGGGGGCGTCCCCCTATAAGCAATCAGCCCCAGCATTTT. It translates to CAWGRPPISNQPQHF.

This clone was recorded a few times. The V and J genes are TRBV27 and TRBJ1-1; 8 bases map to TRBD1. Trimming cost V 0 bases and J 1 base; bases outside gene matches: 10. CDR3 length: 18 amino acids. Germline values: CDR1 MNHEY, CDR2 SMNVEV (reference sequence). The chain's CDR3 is CASSLSPARQGANTEAFF. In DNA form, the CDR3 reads TGTGCCAGCAGTTTATCTCCTGCGAGGCAGGGGGCGAACACTGAAGCTTTCTTT.